The clone carrying this TCR beta chain was found once. This entry comes from a study of blood T cell repertoires in COVID-19. Trimming cost V 4 bases and J 4 bases, with 19 bases left between them. Germline values: CDR1 GTSNPN, CDR2 SVGIG (reference sequence). This CDR3 comprises 15 residues. The cohort comprised adults aged roughly 18 to 95 years residing in about 25 US areas. Clinical history reported by participants formed the basis on which cohorts were assigned. For recovered donors of Cohort 3, there were two negative PCRs, clearance, or symptom resolution. Repertoires were generated with immunoSEQ multiplex PCR, while TCRdb's copy carries only in-frame clones and drops some. The data hold 300,000 to 450,000 clones, with about 90% observed a single time.

The J gene is TRBJ1-2, the V gene TRBV30, with D possibly TRBD1 on 6 matching bases. The source material was PBMCs or T cells enriched from blood (not recorded which). This receptor was obtained from a woman aged 30 to 39 who had recovered from COVID-19. The CDR3 loop is CAWTTRRGGGYGYTF. For the CDR3, the DNA is TGTGCCTGGACCACCCGAAGGGGAGGGGGCTATGGCTACACCTTC.